This TCR beta chain was captured by sequencing in a study of vaccination effects on CD4 cells after COVID-19. Notes on the study in general: Infection- and vaccine-induced clones contracted markedly late after vaccination.

Germline-derived CDR1 and CDR2 are LNHDA and SQIVND (reference sequence). The CDR3 is 15 amino acids. The germline V and J ends were trimmed by 3 bases and 0 bases, with 9 bases remaining between them. This clone was recorded a few times. The antigen is undetermined. Libraries were prepared by immunoSEQ multiplex PCR; TCRdb keeps only in-frame clonotypes and omits some of them. The sample has tens of thousands of clones, around 76% seen once. Before sequencing took place, the ViraFEST assay used viral peptide pools to expand antigen-specific CD4+ T cells. Subsequent to roughly 10 days of culture, CD4+ T cells were isolated. Nucleocapsid antibodies were negative in the vaccine recipients, who had never had SARS-CoV-2 infection. On days 3 and 7, fresh IL-2 medium replaced half the medium.

V gene TRBV19 combines with J gene TRBJ1-3; D unresolved. This material consisted of CD4+ T cells from PBMCs cultured with HCoV-NL63 spike peptides, taken before COVID-19 vaccination. The receptor was derived from a human donor who received a COVID-19 vaccine. In DNA, the CDR3 is TGTGCCAGTAGTATGAGGGTGAGCTCTGGAAACACCATATATTTT. Amino acid sequence: CASSMRVSSGNTIYF.